The clone carrying this T cell receptor (beta chain) appeared many times. Its target is not known. The TCRbeta library was prepared with unique molecular identifiers. TCRdb reprocessed the PCR reads with MiXCR, giving one entry per CDR3 protein. The sample lists 350,000 to 500,000 distinct CDR3 sequences, over 40% occurring once. The CDR3 extends over 14 amino acids. Germline CDR1 is MNHEY and CDR2 is SMNVEV (reference sequence). The junction had 3 bases not matched to a gene; V was cut back by 6 bases and J by 7 bases. The sample comes from a study of T-cell reconstitution after alpha-beta-depleted transplantation in children. General study points: Surviving recipient T cells and thymic progenitors accounted for the high day-60 TCRbeta diversity observed in some patients. Alpha-beta T cells present about two months after transplant were reported to originate from several hundred expanded graft clones. Diversity and T-cell counts at one year after transplant derived mostly from new T cells.

The chain employs TRBV27 and TRBJ2-1; 13 bases fit TRBD2. The clonotype originates from a girl aged 2-10 years with aplastic anemia, due to receive a stem cell transplant. Sample: PBMCs, taken before TCRalphabeta/CD19-depleted stem cell transplant. In nucleotides, the CDR3 is TGTGCCAGCAGCGGGACTAGCGGGACGAATGAGCAGTTCTTC. It specifies CASSGTSGTNEQFF.